Given below is one T cell receptor beta chain in context. Per germline, CDR1 MNHEY and CDR2 SVGEGT. There are 14 residues in the CDR3. V was shortened by 4 bases and J by 4 bases, with 14 bases between the two germline ends. A single record per CDR3 protein comes from TCRdb applying MiXCR to the RT-PCR reads. The table has roughly 500,000 distinct CDR3 sequences, around 21% seen once. The source of the sample is a study of response to subunit inactivated influenza vaccine. In addition, the sample was reused for a study of T cells expressing NK-cell markers. Turning to that study: Beta-chain TCR cDNA was generated via 5'RACE template switching with UMIs. One of the eight sequenced donors was seronegative, whereas the other seven were HCMV-seropositive. HCMV specificity of the expanded NKG2C+ T cell clones was not established.

The chain is built from TRBV6-2 or TRBV6-3 and TRBJ2-7; no clear D. The TCR comes from a man over 45 who received an inactivated influenza vaccine. The material sequenced was CD4+ T cells sorted from PBMCs, taken about 12 days after vaccination. This chain's CDR3 is CASSLVSALYEQYF. CDR3 DNA sequence: TGTGCCAGCAGTTTAGTCTCGGCCCTATACGAGCAGTACTTC.